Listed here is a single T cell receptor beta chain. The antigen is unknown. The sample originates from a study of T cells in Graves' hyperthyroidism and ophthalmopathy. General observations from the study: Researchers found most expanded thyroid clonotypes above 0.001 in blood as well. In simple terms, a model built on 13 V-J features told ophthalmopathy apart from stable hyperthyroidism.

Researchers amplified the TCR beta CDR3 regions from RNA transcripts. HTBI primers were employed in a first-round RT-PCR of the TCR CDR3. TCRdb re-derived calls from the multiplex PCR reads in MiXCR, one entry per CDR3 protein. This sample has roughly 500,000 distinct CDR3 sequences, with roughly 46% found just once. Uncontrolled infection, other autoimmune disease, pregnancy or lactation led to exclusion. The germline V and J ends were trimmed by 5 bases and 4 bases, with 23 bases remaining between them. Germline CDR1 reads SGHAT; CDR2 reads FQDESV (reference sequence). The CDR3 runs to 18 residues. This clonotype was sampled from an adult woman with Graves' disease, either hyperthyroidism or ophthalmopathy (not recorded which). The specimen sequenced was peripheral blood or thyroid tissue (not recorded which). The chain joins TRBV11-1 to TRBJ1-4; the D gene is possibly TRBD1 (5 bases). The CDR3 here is CASSPRRDFLGNNEKLFF. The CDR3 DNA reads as TGTGCCAGCAGCCCACGTAGGGACTTTCTGGGGAATAATGAAAAACTGTTTTTT.